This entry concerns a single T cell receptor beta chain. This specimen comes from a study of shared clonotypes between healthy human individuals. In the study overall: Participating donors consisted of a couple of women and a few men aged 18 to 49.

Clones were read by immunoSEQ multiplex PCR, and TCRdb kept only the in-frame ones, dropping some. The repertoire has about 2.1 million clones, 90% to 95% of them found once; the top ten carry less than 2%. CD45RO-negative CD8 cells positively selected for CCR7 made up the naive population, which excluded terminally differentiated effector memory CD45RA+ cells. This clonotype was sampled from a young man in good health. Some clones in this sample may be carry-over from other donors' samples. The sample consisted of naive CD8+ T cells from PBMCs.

CDR3 sequence reads: CASSVAGAHRVPDTQYF. DNA of the CDR3: TGTGCCAGCAGCGTAGCTGGGGCCCACCGCGTGCCAGATACGCAGTATTTT. The chain joins TRBV9 to TRBJ2-3; a weak D match, TRBD1 (5 bases). Germline values: CDR1 SGDLS, CDR2 YYNGEE. The CDR3 extends over 17 amino acids. V dropped 0 bases and J dropped 4 bases, with 18 bases sitting between them.